This entry lists 21 T cell receptor beta chains sequenced from one sample in a study of blood T cells in healthy people across ages. Together with a sample-barcoded 5' primer, a J-beta primer mix was included in a second PCR lasting about 7 to 11 cycles. TCRdb used MiXCR to reprocess the 5' RACE reads, holding one entry per CDR3 protein. Of roughly 1,500,000 distinct CDR3 sequences listed, approximately 38% are singletons. The sample was blood. The receptors were gathered from a woman younger than 35 in good health.

The rearrangement joins TRBV9 to TRBJ2-5; 8 bases agree with TRBD2. The CDR3 has 17 residues. Trimming cost V 2 bases and J 11 bases; bases outside gene matches: 20. Germline assignment: CDR1 SGDLS and CDR2 YYNGEE. The CDR3 region is CASSVHLSGSLVYEQYF. CDR3 sequence (DNA): TGTGCCAGCAGCGTTCACCTCAGCGGGAGTCTTGTCTATGAGCAGTACTTC.

This chain links TRBV18 with TRBJ2-3; TRBD1 might be the D (6 bases). The CDR3 length is 17 residues. In germline, CDR1 is KGHSH, CDR2 LQKENI. Deletions cut 3 bases from V and 0 bases from J, with 16 bases between. The DNA of the CDR3 is TGTGCCAGCTCACCTAGGATTGCAGGGGTGAGCACAGATACGCAGTATTTT. Its translation: CASSPRIAGVSTDTQYF.

This sequence joins TRBV5-1 and TRBJ1-2, with TRBD1 as a possible D gene (5 bases). Germline V gene lookup returns CDR1 SGHRS and CDR2 YFSETQ. This CDR3 spans 15 amino acids. Trimming stripped 0 bases from V and 0 bases from J, with 9 bases between. In DNA form, the CDR3 reads TGCGCCAGCAGCTTGGGGGGCAGCGCTAACTATGGCTACACCTTC. Translation: CASSLGGSANYGYTF.

This clonotype has a handful of counts. CDR3 sequence (DNA): TGTGCCAGCAGCCACCCGAGACGGAACACTGAAGCTTTCTTT. Amino acid sequence: CASSHPRRNTEAFF. The rearrangement links TRBV6-5 to TRBJ1-1, with D uncertain. From germline, CDR1 is MNHEY and CDR2 SVGAGI. The CDR3 is made up of 14 amino acids. V dropped 6 bases and J dropped 1 base, with 12 bases sitting between them.

This clonotype was found a few times. This sequence joins TRBV16 and TRBJ2-1, with a possible D match to TRBD2 (7 bases). The germline V gene has CDR1 KGHSY and CDR2 FQNENV. This CDR3 contains 16 residues. The germline V and J ends were trimmed by 5 bases and 0 bases, with 14 bases remaining between them. In nucleotides, the CDR3 is TGTGCCAGCAGCGGGGGGGCGGATAGCTCCTACAATGAGCAGTTCTTC. Translated, it gives CASSGGADSSYNEQFF.

The CDR3 region has the DNA TGTGCCAGCAGTCAAGGACAGGGGACCCCGAACACTGAAGCTTTCTTT. Translated: CASSQGQGTPNTEAFF. The chain combines TRBV6-6 with TRBJ1-1; 9 positions match TRBD1. The CDR3 extends over 16 amino acids. Looked up from germline, CDR1 is MNHNY and CDR2 is SVGAGI (reference sequence). V lost 5 bases to trimming and J lost 1 base; unmatched junction nucleotides: 8.

The CDR3 DNA reads TGCGCCAGCAGAAGACTTAGCGGGGATTCCCACGAGCAGTACTTC. This encodes CASRRLSGDSHEQYF. The V and J genes are TRBV5-1 and TRBJ2-7; 8 bases line up with TRBD2. Per germline, CDR1 SGHRS and CDR2 YFSETQ. V shed 5 bases, J shed 5 bases, and the junction held 12 bases outside the gene matches. The CDR3 is 15 residues long.

This clonotype was seen at least ten times. The rearrangement links TRBV27 to TRBJ1-2; 7 nucleotides align to TRBD1. Losses at the gene ends were 2 bases for V and 4 bases for J; bases not matched to a gene: 1. Germline CDR1 and CDR2: MNHEY and SMNVEV (reference sequence). The CDR3 has 13 amino acids. The CDR3 region is CASSLNRGYGYTF. The CDR3 coding sequence is TGTGCCAGCAGTTTAAACAGGGGCTATGGCTACACCTTC.

The gene calls are TRBV4-1 and TRBJ2-3; 7 nucleotides match TRBD1. Per the germline V gene, CDR1 is MGHRA and CDR2 is YSYEKL. V trimming: 0 bases; J trimming: 7 bases; junction bases outside the gene matches: 13. This CDR3 spans 17 amino acids. The CDR3 loop is CASSQDKTGPVKNTQYF. The DNA for the CDR3 is TGCGCCAGCAGCCAAGATAAGACAGGGCCTGTGAAGAATACGCAGTATTTT.

This chain joins TRBV6-2 or TRBV6-3 and TRBJ2-7; 9 bases map to TRBD2. In germline, CDR1 is MNHEY, CDR2 SVGEGT. J was trimmed by 0 bases and V by 0 bases; bases with no gene match: 15. The CDR3 is made up of 20 amino acids. The CDR3 bases are TGTGCCAGCAGTTACTCGAGTGGGACTAGCCTTCGCCGCATCTCCTACGAGCAGTACTTC. This codes for CASSYSSGTSLRRISYEQYF.

This clonotype was picked up a small number of times. The V and J genes are TRBV12-3 or TRBV12-4 and TRBJ2-7; no reliable D call. This CDR3 spans 16 amino acids. Trimming shortened V by 4 bases and J by 2 bases, and 18 bases separated the two germline ends. This CDR3 reads CASSWRWEALTYEQYF. DNA of the CDR3: TGTGCCAGCAGTTGGCGGTGGGAAGCCTTGACCTACGAGCAGTACTTC.

The rearrangement joins TRBV10-3 to TRBJ2-4; a possible D gene is TRBD2 (5 bases). With 0 bases removed from V and 13 bases from J, the gap between germline ends came to 19 bases. The V gene's germline CDR1 is ENHRY and CDR2 SYGVKD. The CDR3 totals 15 residues. As DNA, the CDR3 is TGTGCCATCAGTGAGTCGGCGGCTAGCCTTGGAGAGCAGTACTTC. Residues: CAISESAASLGEQYF.

This clonotype was seen more than once but under ten times. The chain joins TRBV6-1 to TRBJ2-7; possible D gene TRBD2, 5 bases. CDR1 MNHNS and CDR2 SASEGT come from the germline V gene. The V end lost 3 bases, the J end lost 7 bases, and 16 bases lay between the germline ends. The length of the CDR3 is 14 residues. CDR3 residues: CASSDFDYLREQYF. The CDR3 bases are TGTGCCAGCAGTGATTTCGACTACCTACGGGAGCAGTACTTC.

This clonotype has just a few counts. The CDR3 here is CASSQVGTGGQGYTF. The CDR3 DNA is TGTGCCAGCAGCCAAGTTGGGACAGGGGGCCAGGGCTACACCTTC. The J gene is TRBJ1-2, the V gene TRBV3-1, with 12 bases matching TRBD1. Germline V CDR1 and CDR2: LGHDT, YNNKEL (reference sequence). The CDR3 runs 15 residues. J gave up 8 bases and V 1 base, and 5 bases lay outside the gene matches.

The table lists this clonotype with a few counts. This chain joins TRBV7-9 and TRBJ2-3; D may match TRBD1 or TRBD2 (5 bases each). The germline V gene encodes CDR1 SEHNR and CDR2 FQNEAQ (reference sequence). This CDR3 has 17 amino acids. Trimming took off 1 base at V and 7 bases at J, with 21 bases between the two ends. Written as DNA, the CDR3 is TGTGCCAGCAGCTTAGACCCGGGACGCTCTTATCCCAATACGCAGTATTTT. The encoded protein is CASSLDPGRSYPNTQYF.

A few counts support this clonotype. This chain links TRBV18 with TRBJ2-1, with TRBD2 as a possible D gene (6 bases). The DNA end lines up better with TRBJ2-7; the J call may be wrong. The germline V gene encodes CDR1 KGHSH and CDR2 LQKENI. The CDR3 sequence is 18 residues long. CDR3 sequence (DNA): TGTGCCAGCTCTCCAGTTAAGGGCGGAGCGGGCTCCTACAATGAGCAGTACTTC. Translated, it gives CASSPVKGGAGSYNEQYF.

This chain joins TRBV21-1 and TRBJ2-1; TRBD2 reflects the table's D call only, with no check against the DNA. TRBV21-1 is termed a pseudogene. The CDR3 has 17 residues. The CDR3, as DNA: TGTGCCAGCAGCTTCTTGCCCGGGACTACGAAGAACAATGAGCAGTTCTTC. The encoded protein is CASSFLPGTTKNNEQFF.

This clonotype has a handful of counts. V gene TRBV11-1 combines with J gene TRBJ2-5; D ambiguous. CDR3 length: 12 residues. V lost 8 bases and J lost 2, with 9 bases in between. CDR1 is SGHAT, CDR2 FQDESV, per germline (reference sequence). The CDR3 DNA follows: TGTGCCAGCGGTTTGGTTCAAGAGACCCAGTACTTC. Translated, it gives CASGLVQETQYF. The whole variable domain, remainder taken from reference TRBV11-1 and TRBJ2-5, is EAEVAQSPRYKITEKSQAVAFWCDPISGHATLYWYRQILGQGPELLVQFQDESVVDDSQLPKDRFSAERLKGVDSTLKIQPAELGDSAMYLCASGLVQETQYFGPGTRLLVL.

This clonotype was detected only once. This rearrangement joins TRBV7-3 to TRBJ1-1; D remains ambiguous. CDR3 size: 15 residues. Trimming took off 2 bases at V and 1 base at J, with 11 bases between the two ends. Per the germline V gene, CDR1 is SGHTA and CDR2 is FQGTGA. CDR3 in amino acids: CASSLSAQSNTEAFF. In nucleotides, the CDR3 is TGTGCCAGCAGCTTATCCGCACAGTCGAACACTGAAGCTTTCTTT.

The chain couples TRBV6-5 to TRBJ2-5, with D hard to call. Trimming pared 6 bases from V and 4 bases from J, leaving 9 bases between. CDR1 and CDR2 (germline): MNHEY, SVGAGI. This CDR3 spans 12 amino acids. The CDR3 sequence is CASRSIGETQYF. DNA for the CDR3: TGTGCCAGCAGGTCCATTGGAGAGACCCAGTACTTC.

The rearrangement uses TRBV6-6 and TRBJ1-5; possibly TRBD1 for D (6 bases). Germline CDR1 MNHNY, CDR2 SVGAGI (reference sequence). Trimming stripped 6 bases from V and 4 bases from J, with 13 bases between. CDR3 length: 14 residues. The CDR3 is CASSARGTNQPQHF. CDR3 in DNA: TGTGCCAGCAGCGCTAGGGGGACGAATCAGCCCCAGCATTTT.